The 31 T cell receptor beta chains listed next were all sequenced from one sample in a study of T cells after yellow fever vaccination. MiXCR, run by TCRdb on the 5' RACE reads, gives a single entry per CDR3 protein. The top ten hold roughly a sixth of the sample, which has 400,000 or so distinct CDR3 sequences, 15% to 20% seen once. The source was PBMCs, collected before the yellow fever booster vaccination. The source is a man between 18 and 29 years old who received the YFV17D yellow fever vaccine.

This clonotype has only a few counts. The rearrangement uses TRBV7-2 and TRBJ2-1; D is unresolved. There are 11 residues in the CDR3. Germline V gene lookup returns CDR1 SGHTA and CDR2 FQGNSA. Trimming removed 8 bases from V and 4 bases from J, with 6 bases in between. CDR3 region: CASATYNEQFF. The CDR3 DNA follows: TGTGCCAGCGCTACGTACAATGAGCAGTTCTTC.

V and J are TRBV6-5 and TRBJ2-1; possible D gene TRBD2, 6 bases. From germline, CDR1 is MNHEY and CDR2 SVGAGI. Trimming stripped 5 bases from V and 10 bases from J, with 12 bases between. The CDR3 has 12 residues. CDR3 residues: CASSHVGGEQFF. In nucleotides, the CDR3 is TGTGCCAGCAGTCACGTTGGGGGGGAGCAGTTCTTC.

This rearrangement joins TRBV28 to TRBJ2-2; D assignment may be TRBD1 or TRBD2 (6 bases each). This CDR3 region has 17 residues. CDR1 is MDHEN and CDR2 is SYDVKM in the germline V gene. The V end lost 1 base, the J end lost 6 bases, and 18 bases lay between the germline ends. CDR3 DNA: TGTGCCAGCAGTTTATCGTTGGTTACGGGGGCTCCCGGGGAGCTGTTTTTT. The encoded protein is CASSLSLVTGAPGELFF.

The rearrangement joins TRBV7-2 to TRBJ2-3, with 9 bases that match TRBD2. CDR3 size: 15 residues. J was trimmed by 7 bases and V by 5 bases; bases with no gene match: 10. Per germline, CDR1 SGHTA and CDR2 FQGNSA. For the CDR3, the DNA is TGTGCCAGCAGCCGAAATAGCGGGAGCGCATATACGCAGTATTTT. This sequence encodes CASSRNSGSAYTQYF.

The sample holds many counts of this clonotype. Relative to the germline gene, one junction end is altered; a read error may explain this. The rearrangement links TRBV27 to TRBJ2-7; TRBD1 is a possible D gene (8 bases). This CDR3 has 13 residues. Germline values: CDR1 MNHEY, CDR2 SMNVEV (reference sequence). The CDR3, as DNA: TGCGCCAGCAGCGGGACAGGATCCTACGAGCAGTACTTC. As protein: CASSGTGSYEQYF.

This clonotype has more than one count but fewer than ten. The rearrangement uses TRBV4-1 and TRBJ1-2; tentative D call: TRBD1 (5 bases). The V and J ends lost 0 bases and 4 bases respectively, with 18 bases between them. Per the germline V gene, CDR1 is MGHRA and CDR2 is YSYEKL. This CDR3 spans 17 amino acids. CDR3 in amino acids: CASSQDPGQRGIYGYTF. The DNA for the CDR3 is TGCGCCAGCAGCCAAGATCCCGGCCAAAGGGGAATCTATGGCTACACCTTC.

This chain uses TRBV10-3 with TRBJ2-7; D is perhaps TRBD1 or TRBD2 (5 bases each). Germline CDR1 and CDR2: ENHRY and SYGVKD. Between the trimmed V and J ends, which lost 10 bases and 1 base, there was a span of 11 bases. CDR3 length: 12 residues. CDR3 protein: CATGTDSYEQYV. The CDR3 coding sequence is TGTGCCACCGGGACGGATTCCTACGAGCAGTACGTC.

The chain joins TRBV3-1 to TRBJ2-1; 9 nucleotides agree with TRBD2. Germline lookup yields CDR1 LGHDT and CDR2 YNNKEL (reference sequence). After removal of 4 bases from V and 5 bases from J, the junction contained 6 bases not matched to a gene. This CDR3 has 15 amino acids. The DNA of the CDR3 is TGTGCCAGCAGCCGCTCGGGACTAGCCGACAATGAGCAGTTCTTC. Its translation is CASSRSGLADNEQFF.

CDR3 sequence reads: CASSVGLVSETQYF. DNA for the CDR3: TGTGCCAGCAGCGTGGGACTAGTAAGTGAGACCCAGTACTTC. This chain connects TRBV9 to TRBJ2-5, with TRBD2 identical over 8 bases. This CDR3 spans 14 amino acids. With V trimmed by 2 bases and J by 5 bases, 5 bases remained unmatched. The germline CDR1 and CDR2 sequences are SGDLS and YYNGEE.

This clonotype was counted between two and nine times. The CDR3 bases are TGTGCCGGTGCAGGGGAAGTGATTACCGGGGAGCTGTTTTTT. Amino acids: CAGAGEVITGELFF. The chain couples TRBV7-9 to TRBJ2-2; perhaps TRBD1 as D (6 bases). The CDR3 consists of 14 residues. Per germline, CDR1 SEHNR and CDR2 FQNEAQ (reference sequence). The V end lost 11 bases, the J end lost 5 bases, and 18 bases lay between the germline ends.

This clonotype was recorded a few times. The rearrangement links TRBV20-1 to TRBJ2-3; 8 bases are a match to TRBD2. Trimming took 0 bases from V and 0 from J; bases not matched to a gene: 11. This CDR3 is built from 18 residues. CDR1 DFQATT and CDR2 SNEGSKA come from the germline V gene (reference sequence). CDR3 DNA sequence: TGCAGTGCTAGAGATTGGGCGGGGGGCCGTTCTAGCACAGATACGCAGTATTTT. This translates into CSARDWAGGRSSTDTQYF.

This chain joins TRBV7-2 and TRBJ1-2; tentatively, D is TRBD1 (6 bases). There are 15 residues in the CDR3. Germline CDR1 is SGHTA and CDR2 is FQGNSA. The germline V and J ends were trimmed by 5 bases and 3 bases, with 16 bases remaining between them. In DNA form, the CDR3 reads TGTGCCAGCAGCCCATACAGGGTTAGGGACTATGGCTACACCTTC. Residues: CASSPYRVRDYGYTF.

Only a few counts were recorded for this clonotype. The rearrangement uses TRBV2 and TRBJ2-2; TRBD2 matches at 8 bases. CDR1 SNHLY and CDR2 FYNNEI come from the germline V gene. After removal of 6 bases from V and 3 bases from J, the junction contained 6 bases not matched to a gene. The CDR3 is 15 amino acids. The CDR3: CASRAWRGDTGELFF. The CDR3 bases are TGTGCCAGCAGAGCGTGGCGGGGGGACACCGGGGAGCTGTTTTTT.

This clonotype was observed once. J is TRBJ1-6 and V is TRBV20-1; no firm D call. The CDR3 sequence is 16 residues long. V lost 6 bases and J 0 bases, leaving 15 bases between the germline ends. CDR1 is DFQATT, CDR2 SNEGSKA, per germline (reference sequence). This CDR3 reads CSARPSISSYNSPLHF. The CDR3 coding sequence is TGCAGTGCCAGGCCATCAATCAGCTCCTATAATTCACCCCTCCACTTT.

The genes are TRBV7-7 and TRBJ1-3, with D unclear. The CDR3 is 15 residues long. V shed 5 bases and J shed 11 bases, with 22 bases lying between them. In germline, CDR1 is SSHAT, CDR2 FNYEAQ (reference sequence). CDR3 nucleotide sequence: TGTGCCAGCAGCCTACGAGATACAGCAATGTACCCCATATATTTT. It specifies CASSLRDTAMYPIYF.

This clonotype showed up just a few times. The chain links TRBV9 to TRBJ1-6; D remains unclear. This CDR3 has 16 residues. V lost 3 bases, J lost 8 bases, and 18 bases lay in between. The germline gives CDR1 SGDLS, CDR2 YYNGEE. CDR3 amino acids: CASSGTANIWDSPLHF. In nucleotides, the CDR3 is TGTGCCAGCAGCGGCACAGCGAACATATGGGATTCACCCCTCCACTTT.

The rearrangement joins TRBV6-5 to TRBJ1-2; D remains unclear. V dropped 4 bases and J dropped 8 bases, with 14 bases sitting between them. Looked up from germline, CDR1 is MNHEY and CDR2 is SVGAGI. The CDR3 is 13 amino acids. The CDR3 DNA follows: TGTGCCAGCAGTTCCCCAAACCTTTGGGGCTACACCTTC. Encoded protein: CASSSPNLWGYTF.

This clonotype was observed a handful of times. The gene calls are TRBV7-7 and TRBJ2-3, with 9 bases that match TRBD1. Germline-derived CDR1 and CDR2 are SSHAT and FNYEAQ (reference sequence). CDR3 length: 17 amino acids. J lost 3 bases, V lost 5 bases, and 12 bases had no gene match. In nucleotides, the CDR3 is TGTGCCAGCAGCCCAACCCCTACAGGGGGCCGAACAGATACGCAGTATTTT. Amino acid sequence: CASSPTPTGGRTDTQYF.

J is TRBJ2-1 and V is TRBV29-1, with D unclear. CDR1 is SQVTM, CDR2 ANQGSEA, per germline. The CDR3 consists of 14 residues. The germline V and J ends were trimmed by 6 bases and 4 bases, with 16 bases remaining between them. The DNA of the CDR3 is TGCAGCGTAAAGATTCGTCACGGATACAATGAGCAGTTCTTC. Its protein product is CSVKIRHGYNEQFF.

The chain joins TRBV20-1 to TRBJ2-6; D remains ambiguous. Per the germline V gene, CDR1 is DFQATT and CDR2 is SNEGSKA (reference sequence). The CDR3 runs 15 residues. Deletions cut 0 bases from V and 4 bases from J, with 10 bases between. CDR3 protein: CSARETLSGANVLTF. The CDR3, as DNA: TGCAGTGCTAGAGAAACCCTTTCCGGGGCCAACGTCCTGACTTTC.

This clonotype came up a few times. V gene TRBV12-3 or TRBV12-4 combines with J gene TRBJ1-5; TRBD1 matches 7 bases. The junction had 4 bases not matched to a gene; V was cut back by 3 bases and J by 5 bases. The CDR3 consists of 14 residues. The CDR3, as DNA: TGTGCCAGCAGTTTTAACAGGGGCCATCAGCCCCAGCATTTT. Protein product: CASSFNRGHQPQHF.

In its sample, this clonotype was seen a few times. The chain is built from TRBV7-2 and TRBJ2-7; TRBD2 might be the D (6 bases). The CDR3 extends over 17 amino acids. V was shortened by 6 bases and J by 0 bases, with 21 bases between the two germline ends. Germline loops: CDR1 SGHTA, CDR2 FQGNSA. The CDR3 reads CASRDPGERVSSYEQYF. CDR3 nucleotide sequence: TGTGCCAGCAGGGACCCCGGGGAGCGGGTTAGCTCCTACGAGCAGTACTTC. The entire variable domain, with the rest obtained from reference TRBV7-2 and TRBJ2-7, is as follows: GAGVSQSPSNKVTEKGKDVELRCDPISGHTALYWYRQSLGQGLEFLIYFQGNSAPDKSGLPSDRFSAERTGGSVSTLTIQRTQQEDSAVYLCASRDPGERVSSYEQYFGPGTRLTVT.

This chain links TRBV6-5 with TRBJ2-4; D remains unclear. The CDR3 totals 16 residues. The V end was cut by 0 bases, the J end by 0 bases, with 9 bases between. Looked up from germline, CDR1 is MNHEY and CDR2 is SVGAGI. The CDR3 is CASSYSKALAKNIQYF. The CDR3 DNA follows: TGTGCCAGCAGTTACTCGAAGGCATTAGCCAAAAACATTCAGTACTTC.

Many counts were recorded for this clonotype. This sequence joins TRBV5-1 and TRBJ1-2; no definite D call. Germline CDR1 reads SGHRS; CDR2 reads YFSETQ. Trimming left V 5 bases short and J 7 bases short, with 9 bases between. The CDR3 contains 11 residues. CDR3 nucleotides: TGCGCCAGCAGATCCGTTGGTGGCTACACCTTC. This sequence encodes CASRSVGGYTF.

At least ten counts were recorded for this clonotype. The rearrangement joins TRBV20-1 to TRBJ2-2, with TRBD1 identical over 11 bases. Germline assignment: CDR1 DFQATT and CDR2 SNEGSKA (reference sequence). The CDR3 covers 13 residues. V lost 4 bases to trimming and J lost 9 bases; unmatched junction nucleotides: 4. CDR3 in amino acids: CSANGQGARELFF. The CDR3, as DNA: TGCAGTGCTAACGGACAGGGGGCGAGGGAGCTGTTTTTT.

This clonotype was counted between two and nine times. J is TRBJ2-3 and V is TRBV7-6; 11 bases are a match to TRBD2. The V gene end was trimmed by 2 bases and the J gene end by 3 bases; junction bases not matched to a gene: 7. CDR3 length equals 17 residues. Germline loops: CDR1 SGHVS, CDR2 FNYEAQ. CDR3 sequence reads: CASSLNSGGVATDTQYF. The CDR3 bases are TGTGCCAGCAGCTTAAATAGCGGGGGGGTTGCTACAGATACGCAGTATTTT.

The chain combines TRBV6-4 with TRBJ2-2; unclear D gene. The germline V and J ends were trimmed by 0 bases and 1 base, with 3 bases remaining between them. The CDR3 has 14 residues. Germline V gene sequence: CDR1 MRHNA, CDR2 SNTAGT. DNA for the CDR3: TGTGCCAGCAGTGACTCCCTGAACACCGGGGAGCTGTTTTTT. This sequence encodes CASSDSLNTGELFF.

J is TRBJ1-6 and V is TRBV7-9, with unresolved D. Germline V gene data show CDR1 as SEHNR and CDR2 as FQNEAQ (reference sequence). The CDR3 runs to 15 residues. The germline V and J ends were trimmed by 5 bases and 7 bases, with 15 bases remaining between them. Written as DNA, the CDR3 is TGTGCCAGCAGCCCCGCTTCCCATAGCAATTCACCCCTCCACTTT. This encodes CASSPASHSNSPLHF.

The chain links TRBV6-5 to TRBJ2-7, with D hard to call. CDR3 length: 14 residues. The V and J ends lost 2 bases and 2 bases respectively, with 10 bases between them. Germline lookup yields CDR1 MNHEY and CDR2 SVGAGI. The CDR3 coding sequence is TGTGCCAGCAGTTACCAACAGACCGCCTACGAGCAGTACGTC. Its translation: CASSYQQTAYEQYV.

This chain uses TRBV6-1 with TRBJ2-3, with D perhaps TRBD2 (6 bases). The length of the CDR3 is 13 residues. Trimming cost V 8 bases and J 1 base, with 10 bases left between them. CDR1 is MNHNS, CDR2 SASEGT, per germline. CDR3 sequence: CASPGVGTDTQYF. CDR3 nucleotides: TGTGCCAGCCCGGGGGTAGGCACAGATACGCAGTATTTT.

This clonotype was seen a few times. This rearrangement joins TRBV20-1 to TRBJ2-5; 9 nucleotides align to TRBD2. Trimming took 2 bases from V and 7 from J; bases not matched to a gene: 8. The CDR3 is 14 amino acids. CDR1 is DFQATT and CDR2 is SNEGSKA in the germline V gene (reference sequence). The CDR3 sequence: CSARPPSGARTQYF. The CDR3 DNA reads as TGCAGTGCTAGACCCCCTAGCGGGGCCAGGACCCAGTACTTC.